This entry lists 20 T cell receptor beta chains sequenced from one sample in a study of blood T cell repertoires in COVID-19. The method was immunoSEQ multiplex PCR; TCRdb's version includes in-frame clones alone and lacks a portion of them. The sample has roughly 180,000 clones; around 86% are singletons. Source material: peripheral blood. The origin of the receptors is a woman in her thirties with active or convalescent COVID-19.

The CDR3 nucleotides are TGTGCCAGCAACCGACAGGGAGAGGTTCGGGACTACACCTTC. Amino acids: CASNRQGEVRDYTF. The chain recombines TRBV11-2 with TRBJ1-2; TRBD1 matches at 7 bases. In germline, CDR1 is SGHAT, CDR2 FQNNGV. V shed 7 bases, J shed 10 bases, and the junction held 15 bases outside the gene matches. The CDR3 sequence is 14 residues long.

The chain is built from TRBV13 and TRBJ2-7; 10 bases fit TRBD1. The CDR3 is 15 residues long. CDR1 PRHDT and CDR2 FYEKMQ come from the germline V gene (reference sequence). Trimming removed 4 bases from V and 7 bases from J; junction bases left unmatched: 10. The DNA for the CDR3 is TGTGCCAGCAGCTACTACGACAGGGGGCAGGGTGAGCAGTACTTC. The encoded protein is CASSYYDRGQGEQYF.

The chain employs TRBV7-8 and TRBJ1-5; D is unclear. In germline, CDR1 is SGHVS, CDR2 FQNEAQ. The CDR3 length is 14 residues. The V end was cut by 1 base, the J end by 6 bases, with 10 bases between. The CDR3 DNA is TGTGCCAGCAGCTTAGTAGTAGGAGGTCAGCCCCAGCATTTT. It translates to CASSLVVGGQPQHF.

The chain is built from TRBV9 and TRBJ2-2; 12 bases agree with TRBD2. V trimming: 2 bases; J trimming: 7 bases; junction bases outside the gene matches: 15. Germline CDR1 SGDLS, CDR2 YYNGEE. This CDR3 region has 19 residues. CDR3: CASSVGEGLAGPRNGELFF. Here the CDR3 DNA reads TGTGCCAGCAGCGTGGGGGAGGGACTAGCGGGCCCGCGAAACGGGGAGCTGTTTTTT.

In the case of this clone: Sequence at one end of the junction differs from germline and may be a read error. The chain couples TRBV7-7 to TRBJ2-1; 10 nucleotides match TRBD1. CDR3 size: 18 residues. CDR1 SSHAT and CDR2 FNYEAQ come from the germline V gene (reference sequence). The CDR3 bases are TGTGCTAGCAGCTTAGCCCCCTTCGGGACAGGGGTGAACAATGAGCAGTTCTTC. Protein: CASSLAPFGTGVNNEQFF. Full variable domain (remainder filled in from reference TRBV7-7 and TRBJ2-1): GAGVSQSPRYKVTKRGQDVTLRCDPISSHATLYWYQQALGQGPEFLTYFNYEAQPDKSGLPSDRFSAERPEGSISTLTIQRTEQRDSAMYRCASSLAPFGTGVNNEQFFGPGTRLTVL.

The CDR3 loop reads CASSQVLFNQPQHF. As DNA, the CDR3 is TGTGCCAGCAGCCAAGTCCTATTCAATCAGCCCCAGCATTTT. The chain carries TRBV3-1 (or the pseudogene TRBV3-2) and TRBJ1-5; D is undetermined. The CDR3 runs 14 residues. Looked up from germline, CDR1 is LGHDT and CDR2 is YNNKEL (reference sequence). Trimming cost V 1 base and J 3 bases, with 7 bases left between them.

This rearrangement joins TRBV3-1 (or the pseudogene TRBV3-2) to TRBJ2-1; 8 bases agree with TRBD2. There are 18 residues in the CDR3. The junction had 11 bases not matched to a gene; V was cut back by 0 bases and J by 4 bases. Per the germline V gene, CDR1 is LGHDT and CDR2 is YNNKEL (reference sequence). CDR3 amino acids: CASSQDYSGGSAYNEQFF. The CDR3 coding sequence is TGTGCCAGCAGCCAAGATTACAGCGGGGGATCGGCGTACAATGAGCAGTTCTTC.

CDR3 bases: TGTGCCAGCAGCCCTTCCCCGGGACTTTTTGGCGAGCAGTACTTC. This codes for CASSPSPGLFGEQYF. This chain joins TRBV3-1 (or the pseudogene TRBV3-2) and TRBJ2-7, with a possible D match to TRBD2 (6 bases). The CDR3 covers 15 residues. Germline CDR1 LGHDT, CDR2 YNNKEL (reference sequence). V shed 4 bases and J shed 6 bases, with 19 bases lying between them.

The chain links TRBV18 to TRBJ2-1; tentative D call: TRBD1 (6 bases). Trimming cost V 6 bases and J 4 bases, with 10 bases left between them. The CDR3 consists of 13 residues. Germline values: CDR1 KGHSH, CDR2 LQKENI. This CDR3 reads CASSFGQYNEQFF. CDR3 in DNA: TGTGCCAGCTCTTTCGGACAGTACAATGAGCAGTTCTTC.

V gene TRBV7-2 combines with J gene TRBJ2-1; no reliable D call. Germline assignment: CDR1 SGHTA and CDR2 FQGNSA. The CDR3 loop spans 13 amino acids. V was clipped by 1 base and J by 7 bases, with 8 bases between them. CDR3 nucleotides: TGTGCCAGCAGCTTAGGTTTCGTGAATGAGCAGTTCTTC. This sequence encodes CASSLGFVNEQFF. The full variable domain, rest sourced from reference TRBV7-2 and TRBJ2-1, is GAGVSQSPSNKVTEKGKDVELRCDPISGHTALYWYRQSLGQGLEFLIYFQGNSAPDKSGLPSDRFSAERTGGSVSTLTIQRTQQEDSAVYLCASSLGFVNEQFFGPGTRLTVL.

This CDR3 reads CASSHLPGLAADTQYF. The CDR3 bases are TGTGCCAGCAGCCACCTACCGGGACTAGCTGCAGATACGCAGTATTTT. The chain employs TRBV14 and TRBJ2-3; 9 nucleotides match TRBD2. The CDR3 consists of 16 residues. V was clipped by 3 bases and J by 4 bases; unmatched bases: 8. Per the germline V gene, CDR1 is SGHDN and CDR2 is FVKESK.

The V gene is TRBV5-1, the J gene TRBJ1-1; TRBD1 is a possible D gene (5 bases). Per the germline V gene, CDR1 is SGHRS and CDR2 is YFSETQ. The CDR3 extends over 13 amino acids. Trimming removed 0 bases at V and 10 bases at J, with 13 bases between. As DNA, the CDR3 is TGCGCCAGCAGCTTGGGTCAAGAAGGGGTAGCTTTCTTT. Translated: CASSLGQEGVAFF.

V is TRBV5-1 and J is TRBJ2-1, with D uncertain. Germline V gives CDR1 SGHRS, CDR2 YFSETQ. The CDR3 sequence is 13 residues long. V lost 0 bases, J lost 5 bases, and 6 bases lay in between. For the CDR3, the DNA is TGCGCCAGCAGCTTGGTACCGGACAATGAGCAGTTCTTC. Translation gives CASSLVPDNEQFF. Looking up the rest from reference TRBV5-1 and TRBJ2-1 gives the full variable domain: KAGVTQTPRYLIKTRGQQVTLSCSPISGHRSVSWYQQTPGQGLQFLFEYFSETQRNKGNFPGRFSGRQFSNSRSEMNVSTLELGDSALYLCASSLVPDNEQFFGPGTRLTVL.

The CDR3 is CASSLPGQELNSNQPQHF. CDR3 sequence (DNA): TGTGCCAGCAGCTTACCGGGACAGGAACTTAATAGCAATCAGCCCCAGCATTTT. V and J are TRBV28 and TRBJ1-5, with 8 nucleotides matching TRBD1. The CDR3 contains 18 residues. Germline V gene sequence: CDR1 MDHEN, CDR2 SYDVKM. With 6 bases clipped from V and 0 bases from J, the junction kept 13 bases outside the gene matches.

The CDR3: CAISEQREGYEQYF. DNA for the CDR3: TGTGCCATCAGTGAGCAGCGGGAGGGTTACGAGCAGTACTTC. V gene TRBV10-3 combines with J gene TRBJ2-7, with 10 positions matching TRBD2. Trimming cost V 2 bases and J 4 bases; bases outside gene matches: 2. The CDR3 has 14 residues. Germline V gives CDR1 ENHRY, CDR2 SYGVKD.

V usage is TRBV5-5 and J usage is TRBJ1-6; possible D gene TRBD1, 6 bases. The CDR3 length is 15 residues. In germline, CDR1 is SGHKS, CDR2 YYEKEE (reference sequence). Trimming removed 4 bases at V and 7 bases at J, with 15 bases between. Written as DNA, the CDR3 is TGTGCCAGCAGCCCGGGAGGGGGTGTGAATTCACCCCTCCACTTT. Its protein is CASSPGGGVNSPLHF.

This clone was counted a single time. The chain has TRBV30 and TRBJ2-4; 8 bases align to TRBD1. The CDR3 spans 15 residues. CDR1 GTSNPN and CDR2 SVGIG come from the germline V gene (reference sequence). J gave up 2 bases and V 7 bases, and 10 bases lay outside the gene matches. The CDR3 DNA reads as TGTGCCTCCCAGGGGGCCGGGACGTCCAAAAACATTCAGTACTTC. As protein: CASQGAGTSKNIQYF. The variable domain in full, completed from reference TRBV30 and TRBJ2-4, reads SQTIHQWPATLVQPVGSPLSLECTVEGTSNPNLYWYRQAAGRGLQLLFYSVGIGQISSEVPQNLSASRPQDRQFILSSKKLLLSDSGFYLCASQGAGTSKNIQYFGAGTRLSVL.

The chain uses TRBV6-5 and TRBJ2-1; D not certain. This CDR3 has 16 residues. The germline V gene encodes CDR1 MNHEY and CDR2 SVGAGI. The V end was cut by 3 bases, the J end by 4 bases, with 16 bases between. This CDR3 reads CASSYLANLRYNEQFF. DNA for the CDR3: TGTGCCAGCAGTTATTTAGCAAATCTGCGTTACAATGAGCAGTTCTTC.

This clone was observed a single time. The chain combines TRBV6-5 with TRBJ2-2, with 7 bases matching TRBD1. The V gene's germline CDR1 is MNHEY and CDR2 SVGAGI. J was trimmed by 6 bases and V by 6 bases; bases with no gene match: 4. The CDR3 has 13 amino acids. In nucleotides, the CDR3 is TGTGCCAGCAGAGACAGGGCAGCCGGGGAGCTGTTTTTT. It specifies CASRDRAAGELFF.

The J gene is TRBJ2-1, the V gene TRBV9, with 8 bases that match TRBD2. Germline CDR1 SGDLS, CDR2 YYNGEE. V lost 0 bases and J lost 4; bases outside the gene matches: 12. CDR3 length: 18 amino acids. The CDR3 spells CASSVGTGTRRVYNEQFF. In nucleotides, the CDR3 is TGTGCCAGCAGCGTAGGAACCGGGACTAGAAGGGTATACAATGAGCAGTTCTTC.